This is a list of T cell receptor beta chains from one sample in a study of blood T cell repertoires in COVID-19. Measured with immunoSEQ multiplex PCR; TCRdb has only the in-frame clones, and not every one. The data show approximately 250,000 clones, with around nine tenths seen just once and around 13% held by the top ten. The specimen was peripheral blood. The receptors shown here come from a woman aged 70 to 79 with COVID-19, enrolled during active disease. CDR3s include the opening cysteine and the closing phenylalanine or tryptophan. D genes are given only for firm matches. For some rows the clone size is stated as once, few or many, or as a class when expanded; others skip it.

v_gene: TRBV5-1
abundance: .
d_gene: TRBD2
j_gene: TRBJ2-7
CDR3nt: TGCGCCAGCAAACTAGCGGAGGGGACCTACGAGCAGTACTTC
CDR3aa: CASKLAEGTYEQYF

v_gene: TRBV10-2
abundance: .
d_gene: TRBD1
j_gene: TRBJ2-2
CDR3nt: TGCGCCAGCAGACTCAGGACAGGGTTACCCGGGGAGCTGTTTTTT
CDR3aa: CASRLRTGLPGELFF

v_gene: TRBV24-1
abundance: .
d_gene: .
j_gene: TRBJ2-3
CDR3nt: TGTGCCACCAGTGATATGACTGGGACTAGCACAGATACGCAGTATTTT
CDR3aa: CATSDMTGTSTDTQYF

v_gene: TRBV25-1
abundance: .
d_gene: .
j_gene: TRBJ1-1
CDR3nt: TGTGCCAGCAGCGCGTTCGGGAGAAGAAACACTGAAGCTTTCTTT
CDR3aa: CASSAFGRRNTEAFF

v_gene: TRBV7-9
abundance: .
d_gene: TRBD2
j_gene: TRBJ2-5
CDR3nt: TGTGCCAGCAGCCCCTCTAGCGGGGGGGGAGAGACCCAGTACTTC
CDR3aa: CASSPSSGGGETQYF

v_gene: TRBV3-1/TRBV3-2
abundance: .
d_gene: .
j_gene: TRBJ2-2
CDR3nt: TGTGCCAGCAAAGGGGCACAGGAGCTGTTTTTT
CDR3aa: CASKGAQELFF

v_gene: TRBV7-2
abundance: few
d_gene: TRBD1
j_gene: TRBJ1-2
CDR3nt: TGTGCCAGCAGCTTAGGCCAGGGGGCTCCCTATGGCTACACCTTC
CDR3aa: CASSLGQGAPYGYTF

v_gene: TRBV27
abundance: few
d_gene: .
j_gene: TRBJ1-6
CDR3nt: TGTGCCAGCAGTGACCGTGTGGGCCATTCACCCCTCCACTTT
CDR3aa: CASSDRVGHSPLHF

v_gene: TRBV19
abundance: .
d_gene: TRBD1
j_gene: TRBJ1-2
CDR3nt: TGTGCCAGTAGTATAACGAACAGGGGTAAGGTCTATGGCTACACCTTC
CDR3aa: CASSITNRGKVYGYTF

v_gene: TRBV7-9
abundance: .
d_gene: .
j_gene: TRBJ1-4
CDR3nt: TGTGCCAGCAGCCCGGGGGGGGCCGTCATTAATGAAAAACTGTTTTTT
CDR3aa: CASSPGGAVINEKLFF

v_gene: TRBV5-1
abundance: .
d_gene: .
j_gene: TRBJ1-2
CDR3nt: TGCGCCAGCAGCACCCTATCGACTGAGAACTATGGCTACACCTTC
CDR3aa: CASSTLSTENYGYTF

v_gene: TRBV29-1
abundance: .
d_gene: TRBD1
j_gene: TRBJ2-5
CDR3nt: TGCAGCGTCCGACAGGGTCAAGAGACCCAGTACTTC
CDR3aa: CSVRQGQETQYF

v_gene: TRBV12-3/TRBV12-4
abundance: .
d_gene: TRBD1
j_gene: TRBJ1-1
CDR3nt: TGTGCCAGCAGTTTCCTCCAGGGGGCGGTGGCTTTCTTT
CDR3aa: CASSFLQGAVAFF

v_gene: TRBV5-1
abundance: .
d_gene: .
j_gene: TRBJ2-1
CDR3nt: TGCGCCAGCAGCCCCCTCATAGAGACCTACAATGAGCAGTTCTTC
CDR3aa: CASSPLIETYNEQFF

v_gene: TRBV2
abundance: .
d_gene: .
j_gene: TRBJ1-1
CDR3nt: TGTGCCAGCAGTGTATGGCAGGGGAACACTGAAGCTTTCTTT
CDR3aa: CASSVWQGNTEAFF

v_gene: TRBV23-1
abundance: .
d_gene: .
j_gene: TRBJ2-1
CDR3nt: TGCGCCAGCAGTCACCCGGGGGGGGTAACCGGGACAGGGTACAATGAGCAGTTCTTC
CDR3aa: CASSHPGGVTGTGYNEQFF

v_gene: TRBV4-1
abundance: .
d_gene: TRBD2
j_gene: TRBJ2-1
CDR3nt: TGCGCCAGCAGCCAGCCTGGGACTAGCGGGGGCAATTACAATGAGCAGTTCTTC
CDR3aa: CASSQPGTSGGNYNEQFF

v_gene: TRBV2
abundance: .
d_gene: .
j_gene: TRBJ2-3
CDR3nt: TGTGCCAGCAATCCCCAAAGCGGCACAGATACGCAGTATTTT
CDR3aa: CASNPQSGTDTQYF

v_gene: TRBV6-1
abundance: .
d_gene: TRBD1
j_gene: TRBJ2-2
CDR3nt: TGTGCCAGCAGTGAAGCGTTAGGACAGGGGTTCTGGAACACCGGGGAGCTGTTTTTT
CDR3aa: CASSEALGQGFWNTGELFF

v_gene: TRBV11-2
abundance: .
d_gene: TRBD1
j_gene: TRBJ1-4
CDR3nt: TGTGCCAGCAGCTCCGGGACAGGGGTTACTAATGAAAAACTGTTTTTT
CDR3aa: CASSSGTGVTNEKLFF

v_gene: TRBV21-1
abundance: .
d_gene: .
j_gene: TRBJ2-4
CDR3nt: TGTGCCAGCAGCAAATTAAGGCACGGGGACAGGGAGAATCAGTACTTC
CDR3aa: CASSKLRHGDRENQYF

v_gene: TRBV6-6
abundance: .
d_gene: TRBD2
j_gene: TRBJ2-1
CDR3nt: TGTGCCAGCAGTTACTCTAGCGGGGGGGGTAACAATGAGCAGTTCTTC
CDR3aa: CASSYSSGGGNNEQFF

v_gene: TRBV5-1
abundance: once
d_gene: .
j_gene: TRBJ1-1
CDR3nt: TGCGCCAGCAGCCCGTTGGCGGGGGAGGTCACTGAAGCTTTCTTT
CDR3aa: CASSPLAGEVTEAFF

v_gene: TRBV30
abundance: .
d_gene: .
j_gene: TRBJ1-5
CDR3nt: TGTGCCTGGAGCGGTTCTAATAATCAGCCCCAGCATTTT
CDR3aa: CAWSGSNNQPQHF

v_gene: TRBV7-2
abundance: few
d_gene: TRBD2
j_gene: TRBJ2-7
CDR3nt: TGTGCCAGCAGCCCTACTAGCGTACGGGAATCCTACGAGCAGTACTTC
CDR3aa: CASSPTSVRESYEQYF

v_gene: TRBV28
abundance: once
d_gene: .
j_gene: TRBJ1-3
CDR3nt: TGTGCCAGCAGTTTAACCCTCGCGTTGGACAAACCTGGAAACACCATATATTTT
CDR3aa: CASSLTLALDKPGNTIYF

v_gene: TRBV11-2
abundance: few
d_gene: .
j_gene: TRBJ2-3
CDR3nt: TGTGCCAGCAGCCCCCTGACTGCGGATACGCAGTATTTT
CDR3aa: CASSPLTADTQYF

v_gene: TRBV5-4
abundance: .
d_gene: .
j_gene: TRBJ1-1
CDR3nt: TGTGCCAGCAGCTCCTTCCCCCCCACTGGCCGGGTGTCTGAAGCTTTCTTT
CDR3aa: CASSSFPPTGRVSEAFF

v_gene: TRBV7-2
abundance: few
d_gene: .
j_gene: TRBJ1-1
CDR3nt: TGTGCCAGCAGCTTTAAATCCGACTGGACAGCCTATGAAGCTTTCTTT
CDR3aa: CASSFKSDWTAYEAFF

v_gene: TRBV12-3/TRBV12-4
abundance: .
d_gene: .
j_gene: TRBJ2-7
CDR3nt: TGTGCCAGCAGTTTCAACGAGCAGTACTTC
CDR3aa: CASSFNEQYF

v_gene: TRBV7-2
abundance: .
d_gene: .
j_gene: TRBJ2-5
CDR3nt: TGTGCCAGCAGCTTAGCCCCACCGGGGACCCAGTACTTC
CDR3aa: CASSLAPPGTQYF

v_gene: TRBV6-6
abundance: .
d_gene: .
j_gene: TRBJ2-7
CDR3nt: TGTGCCAGCAGTTATACGGCAGGTTCCTACGAGCAGTACTTC
CDR3aa: CASSYTAGSYEQYF

v_gene: TRBV28
abundance: .
d_gene: TRBD1
j_gene: TRBJ2-7
CDR3nt: TGTGCCAGCGAACCCGGGACAGTGACCTACGAGCAGTACTTC
CDR3aa: CASEPGTVTYEQYF

v_gene: TRBV9
abundance: .
d_gene: .
j_gene: TRBJ2-2
CDR3nt: TGTGCCAGCAGCCTTGGTGGAGGGGCGGTCACCGGGGAGCTGTTTTTT
CDR3aa: CASSLGGGAVTGELFF

v_gene: TRBV10-3
abundance: .
d_gene: TRBD1
j_gene: TRBJ1-2
CDR3nt: TGTGCCATCAGTGAGGGACAGGGTAACTATGGCTACACCTTC
CDR3aa: CAISEGQGNYGYTF

v_gene: TRBV2
abundance: .
d_gene: TRBD1
j_gene: TRBJ2-2
CDR3nt: TGTGCCAGCAGTGAATGGGGGACAGGGAACGCCGGGGAGCTGTTTTTT
CDR3aa: CASSEWGTGNAGELFF

v_gene: TRBV5-1
abundance: few
d_gene: .
j_gene: TRBJ1-1
CDR3nt: TGCGCCAGCAGGTTTTTACAGGAGAACACTGAAGCTTTCTTT
CDR3aa: CASRFLQENTEAFF

v_gene: TRBV27
abundance: .
d_gene: .
j_gene: TRBJ2-7
CDR3nt: TGTGCCAGCAGTTTACGTGTCCGTGGGGGGGGCGTCGAGCAGTACTTC
CDR3aa: CASSLRVRGGGVEQYF

v_gene: TRBV7-9
abundance: .
d_gene: TRBD2
j_gene: TRBJ2-1
CDR3nt: TGTGCCAGCAGCTCCGGACTAGCGGGGGGGCCCCTCGGTGGTGAGCAGTTCTTC
CDR3aa: CASSSGLAGGPLGGEQFF

v_gene: TRBV24-1
abundance: .
d_gene: TRBD1
j_gene: TRBJ2-6
CDR3nt: TGTGCCACCAGTGATTCCCGGACAGGGCCTGGGGCCAACGTCCTGACTTTC
CDR3aa: CATSDSRTGPGANVLTF

v_gene: TRBV2
abundance: few
d_gene: TRBD2
j_gene: TRBJ2-1
CDR3nt: TGTGCCAGCAGTGAGGTAGCGGGGGGGCGAGAGCAGTTCTTC
CDR3aa: CASSEVAGGREQFF

v_gene: TRBV27
abundance: .
d_gene: TRBD1
j_gene: TRBJ2-4
CDR3nt: TGTGCCAGCAGTCCAGGGGGTAACATTCAGTACTTC
CDR3aa: CASSPGGNIQYF

v_gene: TRBV30
abundance: .
d_gene: TRBD1
j_gene: TRBJ2-7
CDR3nt: TGTGCCTGGAGTTCCTATTCCGGGACAGGGTCCCACGAGCAGTACTTC
CDR3aa: CAWSSYSGTGSHEQYF

v_gene: TRBV15
abundance: .
d_gene: .
j_gene: TRBJ2-5
CDR3nt: TGTGCCACCAGCAGAGATCACCCAGGGCTAGGGGAGACCCAGTACTTC
CDR3aa: CATSRDHPGLGETQYF

v_gene: TRBV25-1
abundance: once
d_gene: TRBD1
j_gene: TRBJ2-5
CDR3nt: TGTGCCAGCAGTCCTCGGACAGGGGGAGAAGAGACCCAGTACTTC
CDR3aa: CASSPRTGGEETQYF

v_gene: TRBV5-1
abundance: few
d_gene: .
j_gene: TRBJ1-2
CDR3nt: TGCGCCAGCAGCTTGGGCTCCCGACGGGACATCTATGGCTACACCTTC
CDR3aa: CASSLGSRRDIYGYTF

v_gene: TRBV5-8
abundance: .
d_gene: .
j_gene: TRBJ1-5
CDR3nt: TGTGCCAGCAGCCTAGGACAAAGCAATCAGCCCCAGCATTTT
CDR3aa: CASSLGQSNQPQHF

v_gene: TRBV29-1
abundance: .
d_gene: TRBD1
j_gene: TRBJ2-7
CDR3nt: TGCAGCGTTACGACAGGGTCTCAGAGCTCCTACGAGCAGTACTTC
CDR3aa: CSVTTGSQSSYEQYF

v_gene: TRBV7-2
abundance: .
d_gene: TRBD2
j_gene: TRBJ2-7
CDR3nt: TGTGCCAGCAGTTCTAATCTAGCGGGGGGCACCGGGGTGGAGCAGTACTTC
CDR3aa: CASSSNLAGGTGVEQYF

v_gene: TRBV5-1
abundance: .
d_gene: .
j_gene: TRBJ1-4
CDR3nt: TGCGCCAGCAGCATACAGGGAATGGGAAATGAAAAACTGTTTTTT
CDR3aa: CASSIQGMGNEKLFF

v_gene: TRBV6-4
abundance: .
d_gene: TRBD2
j_gene: TRBJ2-1
CDR3nt: TGTGCCAGCAGTGACTCGAGGACTAGCGGGGTCAAGTTCTTC
CDR3aa: CASSDSRTSGVKFF